Listed here are 18 T cell receptor beta chains from one sample, sequenced in a study of T cells in Graves' hyperthyroidism and ophthalmopathy. RNA transcripts were the template for amplifying TCR beta CDR3 regions. The HTBI set primed first-round TCR CDR3 RT-PCR. TCRdb passed the multiplex PCR reads through MiXCR, listing each CDR3 protein once. The table shows roughly 500,000 distinct CDR3 sequences, with approximately 25% occurring only once. Material for sequencing was blood. The receptor set was obtained from a woman in her thirties with Graves' ophthalmopathy.

This clonotype has a count of ten or more. This chain links TRBV5-4 with TRBJ1-2; 9 bases line up with TRBD1. CDR3 size: 15 residues. Germline trimming cut 3 bases from V and 5 bases from J; bases unmatched to any gene: 8. Per germline, CDR1 SGHNT and CDR2 YYREEE (reference sequence). The chain's CDR3 is CASSSKIGQGYGYTF. CDR3 DNA sequence: TGTGCCAGCAGCTCCAAGATCGGACAGGGGTATGGCTACACCTTC.

This clonotype has only a few counts. V usage is TRBV28 and J usage is TRBJ2-7; D is undetermined. The length of the CDR3 is 15 residues. Trimming took 5 bases from V and 2 from J, leaving 16 bases between them. Per germline, CDR1 MDHEN and CDR2 SYDVKM. The CDR3 region is CASSTNRRLAYEQYF. Here the CDR3 DNA reads TGTGCCAGCAGTACAAATCGACGGTTGGCCTACGAGCAGTACTTC.

The chain employs TRBV13 and TRBJ2-7; D is unresolved. Deletions cut 7 bases from V and 0 bases from J, with 10 bases between. CDR3 length equals 13 residues. Germline V gene data show CDR1 as PRHDT and CDR2 as FYEKMQ (reference sequence). The CDR3 DNA is TGTGCCAGCACCCCAATTACCTCCTACGAGCAGTACTTC. As protein: CASTPITSYEQYF.

This clonotype was seen more than once but under ten times. This sequence joins TRBV7-6 and TRBJ2-5; D is perhaps TRBD1 or TRBD2 (5 bases each). Germline CDR1 and CDR2: SGHVS and FNYEAQ. V lost 6 bases, J lost 2 bases, and 16 bases lay in between. This CDR3 contains 15 residues. Written as DNA, the CDR3 is TGTGCCAGCAGTCAAGTGGGACGGACACAAGAGACCCAGTACTTC. It encodes CASSQVGRTQETQYF.

This clonotype was recorded many times. V usage is TRBV2 and J usage is TRBJ2-5; 7 positions match TRBD1. The V and J ends lost 5 bases and 5 bases, in that order; junction bases with no gene match: 14. Germline V gives CDR1 SNHLY, CDR2 FYNNEI. The CDR3 loop spans 16 amino acids. The CDR3 nucleotides read TGTGCCAGCAGTCTAGGGAGACAGGGTTTGGGGGAGACCCAGTACTTC. Translation: CASSLGRQGLGETQYF.

The chain joins TRBV28 to TRBJ2-2; 8 bases map to TRBD2. The J segment lost 5 bases and the V segment lost 7 bases, leaving 9 bases of the junction unmatched. The CDR3 is made up of 15 amino acids. The germline V gene encodes CDR1 MDHEN and CDR2 SYDVKM. CDR3 amino acids: CASTGTSGITGELFF. For the CDR3, the DNA is TGTGCCAGCACCGGTACTAGCGGAATAACCGGGGAGCTGTTTTTT.

The rearrangement joins TRBV13 to TRBJ1-1, with D perhaps matching TRBD1 (6 bases). The germline V and J ends were trimmed by 5 bases and 7 bases, with 20 bases remaining between them. This CDR3 has 15 amino acids. Germline V gene sequence: CDR1 PRHDT, CDR2 FYEKMQ (reference sequence). CDR3 protein: CASSPNTGSRGEAFF. The CDR3 DNA reads as TGTGCCAGCAGCCCGAATACAGGGTCACGGGGTGAAGCTTTCTTT.

This clonotype appeared many times. This chain links TRBV7-2 with TRBJ2-2; D unresolved. Germline assignment: CDR1 SGHTA and CDR2 FQGNSA. The V end lost 2 bases, the J end lost 1 base, and 17 bases lay between the germline ends. This CDR3 is 18 amino acids long. The chain's CDR3 is CASSLKERGLLNTGELFF. The DNA for the CDR3 is TGTGCCAGCAGCTTAAAGGAGAGAGGTCTTCTGAACACCGGGGAGCTGTTTTTT.

The rearrangement uses TRBV6-1 and TRBJ2-7; 9 bases align to TRBD1. CDR3 length: 15 amino acids. Losses at the gene ends were 2 bases for V and 3 bases for J; bases not matched to a gene: 5. The germline V gene has CDR1 MNHNS and CDR2 SASEGT. CDR3 residues: CASSEPPGQGYEQYF. CDR3 bases: TGTGCCAGCAGTGAACCCCCGGGACAGGGCTACGAGCAGTACTTC.

This clonotype came up many times. V and J are TRBV20-1 and TRBJ1-2; 7 bases are shared with TRBD1. The CDR3 loop spans 15 amino acids. The J segment lost 0 bases and the V segment lost 0 bases, leaving 4 bases of the junction unmatched. Germline CDR1 DFQATT, CDR2 SNEGSKA (reference sequence). This CDR3 is CSARESGTANYGYTF. CDR3 nucleotides: TGCAGTGCTAGAGAGTCCGGGACAGCTAACTATGGCTACACCTTC.

The rearrangement links TRBV14 to TRBJ2-2; D is perhaps TRBD1 or TRBD2 (6 bases each). Per germline, CDR1 SGHDN and CDR2 FVKESK. This CDR3 region has 16 residues. Trimming left V 0 bases short and J 6 bases short, with 14 bases between. This CDR3 reads CASSQDWGAIPGELFF. The CDR3, as DNA: TGTGCCAGCAGCCAAGATTGGGGGGCGATCCCCGGGGAGCTGTTTTTT. The variable domain in full, completed from reference TRBV14 and TRBJ2-2, reads EAGVTQFPSHSVIEKGQTVTLRCDPISGHDNLYWYRRVMGKEIKFLLHFVKESKQDESGMPNNRFLAERTGGTYSTLKVQPAELEDSGVYFCASSQDWGAIPGELFFGEGSRLTVL.

The chain combines TRBV4-1 with TRBJ2-7; 7 bases align to TRBD2. Looked up from germline, CDR1 is MGHRA and CDR2 is YSYEKL. The CDR3 contains 15 residues. V shed 2 bases, J shed 6 bases, and the junction held 10 bases outside the gene matches. In DNA form, the CDR3 reads TGCGCCAGCAGCCAACCCAGGGCGGGAGTGGGCGAGCAGTACTTC. This translates into CASSQPRAGVGEQYF.

In its sample, this clonotype was seen many times. The chain has TRBV28 and TRBJ2-7; D unresolved. The ends were cut back, 4 bases at V and 3 bases at J, with 10 bases in the middle. The CDR3 totals 13 residues. CDR1 is MDHEN and CDR2 is SYDVKM in the germline V gene. CDR3 sequence: CASSYSTLYEQYF. CDR3 nucleotide sequence: TGTGCCAGCAGTTACTCGACCCTCTACGAGCAGTACTTC.

This clonotype has more than one count but fewer than ten. This rearrangement joins TRBV11-1 to TRBJ2-2; TRBD2 is a possible D gene (5 bases). Germline CDR1 SGHAT, CDR2 FQDESV (reference sequence). The ends were cut back, 3 bases at V and 5 bases at J, with 13 bases in the middle. This CDR3 comprises 15 residues. In DNA, the CDR3 is TGTGCCAGCAGCTTCCGGACGGGAAGTACCGGGGAGCTGTTTTTT. Protein product: CASSFRTGSTGELFF. The complete variable domain, with remaining parts taken from reference TRBV11-1 and TRBJ2-2, reads EAEVAQSPRYKITEKSQAVAFWCDPISGHATLYWYRQILGQGPELLVQFQDESVVDDSQLPKDRFSAERLKGVDSTLKIQPAELGDSAMYLCASSFRTGSTGELFFGEGSRLTVL.

This clonotype was observed many times. The chain links TRBV7-2 to TRBJ1-5, with a possible D match to TRBD1 (6 bases). Trimming took off 5 bases at V and 5 bases at J, with 10 bases between the two ends. Germline V gene lookup returns CDR1 SGHTA and CDR2 FQGNSA. This CDR3 is built from 13 residues. The CDR3, as DNA: TGTGCCAGCAGCCCGAACAGGGATCAGCCCCAGCATTTT. Amino acids: CASSPNRDQPQHF.

Details on this clonotype: A much larger clone differs by one base, so this may be a read error. The V call is TRBV6-2 or TRBV6-3, the J call TRBJ1-6; D is undetermined. CDR1 is MNHEY, CDR2 SVGEGT, per germline. CDR3 size: 13 residues. CDR3 residues: CASSWSSNSPPHF. CDR3 bases: TGTGCCAGCAGTTGGTCCAGTAATTCACCCCCCCACTTT.

CDR3 bases: TGTGCCAGCAGCCGTAACAGGGGATTGGAGACCCAGTACTTC. Its translation is CASSRNRGLETQYF. V usage is TRBV6-2 or TRBV6-3 and J usage is TRBJ2-5; 7 bases line up with TRBD1. Germline lookup yields CDR1 MNHEY and CDR2 SVGEGT. Trimming at V came to 6 bases and at J to 5 bases, leaving 9 bases not matched to a gene. CDR3 size: 14 residues.

The rearrangement uses TRBV10-3 and TRBJ1-1; 7 bases align to TRBD1. The ends lost 6 bases at V and 5 bases at J; junction bases unmatched: 6. The CDR3 extends over 13 amino acids. Looked up from germline, CDR1 is ENHRY and CDR2 is SYGVKD. The CDR3 DNA follows: TGTGCCATCAGCGGACAGGCCGGGACTGAAGCTTTCTTT. This gives the protein CAISGQAGTEAFF.